Presented here are 30 T cell receptor beta chains from one specimen sequenced in a study of T cells after yellow fever vaccination. One entry per CDR3 protein, called by TCRdb with MiXCR from the 5' RACE reads. The top ten clones hold about 17% of a sample with approximately 350,000 distinct CDR3 sequences, approximately 10% of them seen once. The specimen was PBMCs, collected on the day of the first yellow fever vaccination. These receptors originate from a man between 18 and 29 years old who received the YFV17D yellow fever vaccine.

The chain is built from TRBV6-1 and TRBJ1-2, with 7 bases identical to TRBD1. Germline-derived CDR1 and CDR2 are MNHNS and SASEGT. V lost 1 base and J lost 14; bases outside the gene matches: 13. The CDR3 length is 14 residues. The CDR3 spells CASSEVDRQGSGTF. Here the CDR3 DNA reads TGTGCCAGCAGTGAAGTGGACAGGCAGGGTTCGGGAACCTTC.

The V gene is TRBV5-4, the J gene TRBJ2-1; D is ambiguous. V gave up 3 bases and J gave up 5 bases, with 6 bases separating them. Germline CDR1 SGHNT, CDR2 YYREEE (reference sequence). The CDR3 length is 12 residues. The CDR3: CASSSEDNEQFF. As DNA, the CDR3 is TGTGCCAGCAGCTCCGAAGACAATGAGCAGTTCTTC.

This clonotype was counted many times. The CDR3 here is CAISESDTDTQYF. The CDR3 nucleotides are TGTGCCATCAGTGAGTCGGACACAGATACGCAGTATTTT. The V and J genes are TRBV10-3 and TRBJ2-3, with D uncertain. With 0 bases removed from V and 2 bases from J, the gap between germline ends came to 3 bases. Germline V lookup: CDR1 ENHRY, CDR2 SYGVKD. This CDR3 has 13 amino acids.

Only a few counts were recorded for this clonotype. The rearrangement joins TRBV18 to TRBJ2-7; D ambiguous. In germline, CDR1 is KGHSH, CDR2 LQKENI. The CDR3 is made up of 13 amino acids. Trimming took 3 bases from V and 6 from J, leaving 12 bases between them. This CDR3 is CASSPTGRSEQYV. CDR3 coding DNA: TGTGCCAGCTCACCTACCGGCCGTAGCGAGCAGTACGTC.

This clonotype showed up many times. The chain carries TRBV9 and TRBJ2-3, with D perhaps TRBD2 (6 bases). V was trimmed by 0 bases and J by 4 bases, leaving 12 bases between them. The CDR3 sequence is 15 residues long. Germline values: CDR1 SGDLS, CDR2 YYNGEE. The CDR3 DNA sequence: TGTGCCAGCAGCGTAGGGGCTAGCGAGTCAGATACGCAGTATTTT. Translation: CASSVGASESDTQYF.

The rearrangement joins TRBV7-2 to TRBJ2-1; 10 nucleotides agree with TRBD2. The germline V gene has CDR1 SGHTA and CDR2 FQGNSA. CDR3 length: 15 residues. Losses at the gene ends were 5 bases for V and 2 bases for J; bases not matched to a gene: 3. The CDR3 DNA reads as TGTGCCAGCAGCGTCACTAGCGGGGCCTACAATGAGCAGTTCTTC. Protein: CASSVTSGAYNEQFF.

This clonotype was seen repeatedly, ten times or more. The chain joins TRBV12-3 or TRBV12-4 to TRBJ2-7; 8 bases align to TRBD1. V gave up 6 bases and J gave up 6 bases; unmatched junction bases: 10. CDR3 length equals 14 residues. The chain's CDR3 is CASSWAATGAEQYF. In nucleotides, the CDR3 is TGTGCCAGCAGCTGGGCCGCGACAGGGGCCGAGCAGTACTTC.

This chain links TRBV20-1 with TRBJ2-1, with unresolved D. The CDR3 has 10 residues. The ends were cut back, 0 bases at V and 12 bases at J, with 6 bases in the middle. The germline CDR1 and CDR2 sequences are DFQATT and SNEGSKA (reference sequence). CDR3 sequence: CSAREIAQFF. As DNA, the CDR3 is TGCAGTGCTAGAGAGATTGCGCAGTTCTTC.

At least ten counts were recorded for this clonotype. The rearrangement joins TRBV5-1 to TRBJ2-2, with 7 bases aligning to TRBD1. V shed 5 bases and J 2 bases; nucleotides not matched to a gene: 6. The CDR3 is made up of 15 amino acids. CDR1 is SGHRS and CDR2 is YFSETQ in the germline V gene. In DNA form, the CDR3 reads TGCGCCAGCAGTACCGGGACAGTCAACACCGGGGAGCTGTTTTTT. This gives the protein CASSTGTVNTGELFF.

In this sample, this clonotype turned up a few times. CDR3 nucleotide sequence: TGTGCCAGCAGCTTTATGGGGTCCGAGCAGTACTTC. It codes for CASSFMGSEQYF. V is TRBV7-6 and J is TRBJ2-7; D is undetermined. The CDR3 spans 12 residues. Trimming shortened V by 3 bases and J by 6 bases, and 9 bases separated the two germline ends. Per the germline V gene, CDR1 is SGHVS and CDR2 is FNYEAQ.

This clonotype has more than one count but fewer than ten. This chain links TRBV11-3 with TRBJ1-1, with D possibly matching TRBD1 (5 bases). Trimming shortened V by 1 base and J by 0 bases, and 18 bases separated the two germline ends. Germline V gene lookup returns CDR1 SGHNT and CDR2 YENEEA. CDR3 length: 18 amino acids. The CDR3 reads CASSLGTITSGMNTEAFF. In DNA form, the CDR3 reads TGTGCCAGCAGCTTAGGGACAATTACCAGCGGTATGAACACTGAAGCTTTCTTT. The full variable domain, completed using reference TRBV11-3 and TRBJ1-1, is EAGVVQSPRYKIIEKKQPVAFWCNPISGHNTLYWYLQNLGQGPELLIRYENEEAVDDSQLPKDRFSAERLKGVDSTLKIQPAELGDSAVYLCASSLGTITSGMNTEAFFGQGTRLTVV.

There are a few counts of this clonotype. V and J are TRBV12-3 or TRBV12-4 and TRBJ1-6; D unclear. The CDR3 extends over 14 amino acids. Trimming cost V 6 bases and J 7 bases, with 13 bases left between them. Written as DNA, the CDR3 is TGTGCCAGCAGCTCCGACGGCCGGAATTCACCCCTCCACTTT. Protein sequence: CASSSDGRNSPLHF.

This clonotype came up many times. J is TRBJ1-5 and V is TRBV10-3, with a tentative D call TRBD1 (6 bases). CDR3 length: 16 amino acids. Germline V lookup: CDR1 ENHRY, CDR2 SYGVKD. V lost 3 bases and J 3 bases, leaving 15 bases between the germline ends. CDR3 in amino acids: CAISERGGGNNQPQHF. CDR3 in DNA: TGTGCCATCAGTGAAAGGGGGGGAGGGAACAATCAGCCCCAGCATTTT.

This clonotype was picked up a small number of times. The rearrangement uses TRBV7-3 and TRBJ2-6; D call uncertain. The V gene lost 0 bases and the J gene lost 0 bases, with 3 bases spanning the gap. The V gene's germline CDR1 is SGHTA and CDR2 FQGTGA. CDR3 length: 15 amino acids. The CDR3 loop reads CASSLTASGANVLTF. In nucleotides, the CDR3 is TGTGCCAGCAGCTTAACCGCCTCTGGGGCCAACGTCCTGACTTTC.

This clonotype was picked up a small number of times. J is TRBJ2-7 and V is TRBV20-1; possible D gene TRBD2, 7 bases. Per the germline V gene, CDR1 is DFQATT and CDR2 is SNEGSKA (reference sequence). The V end lost 0 bases, the J end lost 0 bases, and 12 bases lay between the germline ends. This CDR3 contains 15 residues. CDR3 amino acids: CSARDPGGLSYEQYF. The CDR3, as DNA: TGCAGTGCTAGAGATCCGGGGGGCCTCTCCTACGAGCAGTACTTC.

This clonotype has more than one count but fewer than ten. V and J are TRBV10-3 and TRBJ1-6; no firm D call. The germline gives CDR1 ENHRY, CDR2 SYGVKD. Trimming cost V 7 bases and J 7 bases, with 11 bases left between them. The CDR3 loop spans 13 amino acids. The CDR3 reads CAINSLGNSPLHF. CDR3 sequence (DNA): TGTGCCATCAACTCTTTGGGGAATTCACCCCTCCACTTT.

At least ten counts were recorded for this clonotype. The rearrangement uses TRBV4-1 and TRBJ2-5, with D uncertain. The germline V gene has CDR1 MGHRA and CDR2 YSYEKL. Trimming stripped 6 bases from V and 5 bases from J, with 22 bases between. This CDR3 has 16 residues. The CDR3 here is CASSGDGFSAPETQYF. The CDR3 DNA reads TGCGCCAGCAGTGGAGACGGGTTCTCTGCGCCCGAGACCCAGTACTTC.

This clonotype was observed a few times. This rearrangement joins TRBV5-6 to TRBJ1-5; TRBD1 agrees at 7 bases. CDR1 and CDR2 from the germline V gene are SGHDT and YYEEEE. The CDR3 consists of 13 residues. Trimming cost V 1 base and J 7 bases; bases outside gene matches: 2. Here the CDR3 reads CASSLRGLQPQHF. The CDR3 DNA reads as TGTGCCAGCAGCTTGAGGGGGCTGCAGCCCCAGCATTTT.

This clonotype was observed a few times. The chain joins TRBV5-8 to TRBJ2-3, with D unclear. This CDR3 spans 16 amino acids. Deletions cut 3 bases from V and 4 bases from J, with 18 bases between. Germline V CDR1 and CDR2: SGHTS, YDEGEE. In DNA, the CDR3 is TGTGCCAGCAGCTCCCTTTTGTGGGTTTCGGCAGATACGCAGTATTTT. This sequence encodes CASSSLLWVSADTQYF.

The CDR3 DNA is TGTGCCAGCAGTTCTGGGTCAGGGGATTACAATGAGCAGTTCTTC. Its protein is CASSSGSGDYNEQFF. The chain links TRBV6-2 or TRBV6-3 to TRBJ2-1; D perhaps matches TRBD1 (6 bases). Looked up from germline, CDR1 is MNHEY and CDR2 is SVGEGT. The CDR3 spans 15 residues. Trimming stripped 4 bases from V and 4 bases from J, with 14 bases between.

The V gene is TRBV7-2, the J gene TRBJ2-1, with TRBD1 as a possible D gene (5 bases). Trimming pared 3 bases from V and 6 bases from J, leaving 12 bases between. Per germline, CDR1 SGHTA and CDR2 FQGNSA. The CDR3 extends over 14 amino acids. CDR3 DNA: TGTGCCAGCAGCTTCCGTCAGGGTCGCAATGAGCAGTTCTTC. The encoded protein is CASSFRQGRNEQFF.

V usage is TRBV7-2 and J usage is TRBJ2-3; 10 nucleotides line up with TRBD2. V lost 2 bases and J lost 0; bases outside the gene matches: 2. Germline V CDR1 and CDR2: SGHTA, FQGNSA. This CDR3 comprises 16 residues. CDR3 sequence (DNA): TGTGCCAGCAGCTTAACAGCGGGGGGGAGCACAGATACGCAGTATTTT. This translates into CASSLTAGGSTDTQYF.

The chain combines TRBV10-3 with TRBJ2-5; D is possibly TRBD2 (5 bases). CDR1 ENHRY and CDR2 SYGVKD come from the germline V gene. With 5 bases removed from V and 4 bases from J, the gap between germline ends came to 14 bases. The CDR3 contains 14 residues. CDR3 nucleotides: TGTGCCATCAGTCTTCCTTCCGCGGGAGAGACCCAGTACTTC. Protein product: CAISLPSAGETQYF.

The rearrangement uses TRBV15 and TRBJ2-3; D is uncertain. The CDR3 is 14 amino acids. Trimming shortened V by 4 bases and J by 1 base, and 9 bases separated the two germline ends. CDR1 LNHNV and CDR2 YYDKDF come from the germline V gene (reference sequence). The CDR3 sequence: CATSIRRGTDTQYF. The CDR3, as DNA: TGTGCCACCAGCATACGCCGGGGCACAGATACGCAGTATTTT.

The sample holds many counts of this clonotype. The V gene is TRBV6-2 or TRBV6-3, the J gene TRBJ2-7; 10 nucleotides agree with TRBD2. In germline, CDR1 is MNHEY, CDR2 SVGEGT. V gave up 3 bases and J gave up 7 bases; unmatched junction bases: 15. This CDR3 is built from 17 residues. The CDR3 coding sequence is TGTGCCAGCAGTTATCGACAGCGGGGGGGTCCTACGTGTGAGCAGTACGTC. This encodes CASSYRQRGGPTCEQYV.

This clonotype was picked up a small number of times. The chain couples TRBV6-5 to TRBJ1-2, with 11 bases aligning to TRBD1. The germline CDR1 and CDR2 sequences are MNHEY and SVGAGI. V dropped 2 bases and J dropped 0; count of bases not matched to a gene: 2. This CDR3 comprises 16 residues. The CDR3 spells CASSYGGQGANYGYTF. CDR3 bases: TGTGCCAGCAGTTACGGGGGACAGGGGGCTAACTATGGCTACACCTTC.

This clonotype occurred many times. The chain recombines TRBV5-1 with TRBJ2-7, with D tentatively TRBD1 (6 bases). The germline V and J ends were trimmed by 4 bases and 2 bases, with 13 bases remaining between them. Germline V gives CDR1 SGHRS, CDR2 YFSETQ. The CDR3 spans 14 residues. The CDR3 nucleotides read TGCGCCAGCAGCCTCTCGACAGGAGCCTACGAGCAGTACGTC. It is translated as CASSLSTGAYEQYV.

This clonotype came up a few times. The chain employs TRBV5-1 and TRBJ1-1; TRBD1 is a possible D gene (6 bases). The CDR3 sequence is 14 residues long. In germline, CDR1 is SGHRS, CDR2 YFSETQ. The germline V and J ends were trimmed by 1 base and 6 bases, with 13 bases remaining between them. The CDR3 DNA reads TGCGCCAGCAGCTTGCTGCACAGGGATTCTGAAGCTTTCTTT. The encoded protein is CASSLLHRDSEAFF.

The rearrangement uses TRBV7-6 and TRBJ2-5; perhaps TRBD1 as D (6 bases). Germline V gene sequence: CDR1 SGHVS, CDR2 FNYEAQ. The CDR3 runs to 15 residues. The ends were cut back, 4 bases at V and 2 bases at J, with 14 bases in the middle. The CDR3 DNA reads TGTGCCAGCAGCTCAACAGGGACAAAGCAAGAGACCCAGTACTTC. Protein sequence: CASSSTGTKQETQYF.

This clonotype was found a few times. V gene TRBV6-5 combines with J gene TRBJ2-7; a weak D match, TRBD1 (6 bases). The CDR3 loop spans 14 amino acids. CDR1 and CDR2 from the germline V gene are MNHEY and SVGAGI. V gave up 0 bases and J gave up 5 bases, with 11 bases separating them. CDR3 coding DNA: TGTGCCAGCAGTTACTCGATCAGGGGCGACGAGCAGTACTTC. Its protein is CASSYSIRGDEQYF.